Listed here are 5 T cell receptor beta chains from one sample, sequenced in a study of cytomegalovirus exposure and HLA in healthy donors. Vbeta (60) and Jbeta (13) primers were used in the PCR. The method was immunoSEQ multiplex PCR; TCRdb's version includes in-frame clones alone and lacks a portion of them. The sample records 140,000 to 150,000 clones, approximately 70% being singletons. Sequences were obtained from PBMCs. The receptors shown here come from a woman aged 18-35 years in good health and CMV-seronegative.

The chain carries TRBV7-9 and TRBJ1-2; possibly TRBD1 for D (5 bases). The CDR3 is made up of 14 amino acids. Deletions cut 5 bases from V and 3 bases from J, with 13 bases between. Germline-derived CDR1 and CDR2 are SEHNR and FQNEAQ (reference sequence). The CDR3 nucleotides are TGTGCCAGCAGCCCCACCCCAGGGTACTATGGCTACACCTTC. This translates into CASSPTPGYYGYTF.

The chain uses TRBV7-8 and TRBJ2-7; TRBD2 agrees at 8 bases. The germline gives CDR1 SGHVS, CDR2 FQNEAQ. The CDR3 length is 15 residues. Trimming cost V 1 base and J 0 bases; bases outside gene matches: 2. CDR3: CASSLVGTSSYEQYV. DNA of the CDR3: TGTGCCAGCAGCTTAGTCGGGACTAGCTCCTACGAGCAGTACGTC.

CDR3 protein: CASSIDSDNEKLFF. The CDR3 DNA follows: TGTGCCAGTAGTATAGACAGCGATAATGAAAAACTGTTTTTT. The V gene is TRBV19, the J gene TRBJ1-4; D gene ambiguous. Trimming took 0 bases from V and 4 from J, leaving 6 bases between them. The CDR3 length is 14 residues. Per the germline V gene, CDR1 is LNHDA and CDR2 is SQIVND (reference sequence).

V and J are TRBV11-2 and TRBJ1-2; TRBD1 is a possible D gene (6 bases). The CDR3 extends over 14 amino acids. Trimming shortened V by 2 bases and J by 6 bases, and 13 bases separated the two germline ends. Germline V gene sequence: CDR1 SGHAT, CDR2 FQNNGV. The CDR3: CASSLLGGADGYTF. CDR3 bases: TGTGCCAGCAGCTTACTCGGGGGGGCCGATGGCTACACCTTC.

The chain has TRBV7-6 and TRBJ1-3, with D unclear. The CDR3 covers 13 residues. The ends were cut back, 5 bases at V and 2 bases at J, with 7 bases in the middle. Germline loops: CDR1 SGHVS, CDR2 FNYEAQ. CDR3 nucleotides: TGTGCCAGCAGCGCTACCGCTGGAAACACCATATATTTT. Translated, it gives CASSATAGNTIYF.